Listed below are T cell receptor beta chains from one sample, sequenced in a study of T cells in Graves' hyperthyroidism and ophthalmopathy. In TCRdb, the multiplex PCR reads were re-called with MiXCR into one record per CDR3 protein. Among under 750,000 distinct CDR3 sequences listed, 15% to 20% were seen once. Sample: blood. Every receptor here comes from a woman aged 50 to 60 with Graves' hyperthyroidism that later progressed to Graves' ophthalmopathy. Both conserved end residues are part of each CDR3. The order of the fields is clone size, V gene, D gene, J gene, CDR3 protein, CDR3 DNA. D genes are given only for firm matches. Clone size is not always given. Where it is, it says once, few, many or a class for expanded clones.

many	TRBV2	NA	TRBJ2-3	CASRRDSNTDTQYF	TGTGCCAGCAGGCGGGACTCAAACACAGATACGCAGTATTTT
NA	TRBV6-1	NA	TRBJ2-3	CATKGVYTDTQYF	TGTGCCACCAAGGGGGTGTACACAGATACGCAGTATTTT
NA	TRBV2	TRBD1	TRBJ2-1	CASVLTGDLANEQFF	TGTGCCAGCGTCCTAACAGGGGACCTGGCCAATGAGCAGTTCTTC
few	TRBV6-2/TRBV6-3	TRBD2	TRBJ2-7	CASSYKRGVKLEQYF	TGTGCCAGCAGTTACAAGCGGGGGGTCAAACTCGAGCAGTACTTC
NA	TRBV6-1	NA	TRBJ1-5	CASSGTRYQPQHF	TGTGCCAGCAGCGGGACACGCTATCAGCCCCAGCATTTT
many	TRBV5-1	TRBD1	TRBJ1-3	CASSLVETGAGDTIYF	TGCGCCAGCAGCTTGGTGGAAACAGGGGCGGGAGACACCATATATTTT
many	TRBV20-1	NA	TRBJ2-3	CSAREMGTADTQYF	TGCAGTGCTAGAGAAATGGGTACGGCGGATACGCAGTATTTT
NA	TRBV2	NA	TRBJ2-3	CASRDTGHTQYF	TGTGCCAGCAGAGACACGGGTCATACGCAGTATTTT
many	TRBV2	NA	TRBJ1-2	CASSPRAGRAIDGYTF	TGTGCCAGCAGTCCAAGGGCGGGCAGGGCTATAGATGGCTACACCTTC
NA	TRBV20-1	NA	TRBJ2-7	CSARGSGAYEQYF	TGCAGTGCTAGAGGTTCGGGGGCCTACGAGCAGTACTTC
few	TRBV18	NA	TRBJ2-5	CASSQDTATRSAQYF	TGTGCCAGCAGCCAAGATACTGCCACCAGGTCGGCCCAGTACTTC
few	TRBV4-1	NA	TRBJ2-2	CASSRKIGRGSEELFF	TGCGCCAGCAGCCGCAAGATAGGGCGGGGTAGTGAGGAGCTGTTTTTT
many	TRBV5-1	TRBD1	TRBJ2-1	CASSLGAQGANEQFF	TGCGCCAGCAGCTTGGGGGCTCAGGGGGCTAATGAGCAGTTCTTC
NA	TRBV19	NA	TRBJ1-1	CASSMGSNTEAFF	TGTGCCAGTAGTATGGGTTCGAACACTGAAGCTTTCTTT
many	TRBV30	NA	TRBJ1-2	CAWSIGPGYTF	TGTGCCTGGAGTATAGGGCCTGGCTACACCTTC
few	TRBV6-1	NA	TRBJ1-5	CASRRGREQPQHF	TGTGCCAGCAGGCGCGGACGGGAACAGCCCCAGCATTTT
NA	TRBV6-5	NA	TRBJ1-2	CASSYSAGPNYGYTF	TGTGCCAGCAGTTACTCCGCAGGGCCGAACTATGGCTACACCTTC
NA	TRBV4-3	NA	TRBJ1-1	CASKRTGDSNEAFF	TGCGCCAGCAAGAGGACGGGGGATAGCAATGAAGCTTTCTTT
few	TRBV3-1	NA	TRBJ1-6	CASSQEMDSENSPLHF	TGTGCCAGCAGCCAAGAAATGGACAGTGAGAATTCACCCCTCCACTTT
NA	TRBV3-1	NA	TRBJ1-6	CASSQGNARQRGSPLHF	TGTGCCAGCAGCCAAGGGAACGCCAGGCAACGAGGATCACCCCTCCACTTT
NA	TRBV20-1	NA	TRBJ2-3	CSASRSSTDTQYF	TGCAGTGCTAGTAGGAGTAGCACAGATACGCAGTATTTT
NA	TRBV20-1	TRBD2	TRBJ2-1	CSAGGLAGWYNEQFF	TGCAGTGCGGGGGGCCTAGCGGGTTGGTACAATGAGCAGTTCTTC
few	TRBV20-1	TRBD1	TRBJ1-1	CSARDRLTGGYAEAFF	TGCAGTGCTAGAGATCGCCTCACAGGGGGCTACGCTGAAGCTTTCTTT
many	TRBV11-2	NA	TRBJ2-1	CASSQGPNNEQFF	TGTGCCAGCAGCCAGGGACCGAACAATGAGCAGTTCTTC
NA	TRBV2	TRBD2	TRBJ2-1	CASRAGGRQFF	TGTGCCAGCAGAGCGGGGGGGAGGCAGTTCTTC
NA	TRBV27	TRBD1	TRBJ1-1	CASSPLPGQENTEAFF	TGTGCCAGCAGTCCCCTGCCGGGACAGGAGAACACTGAAGCTTTCTTT
many	TRBV11-2	TRBD2	TRBJ2-5	CASSPVTSVETQYF	TGTGCCAGCAGCCCCGTAACTAGCGTAGAGACCCAGTACTTC
many	TRBV15	NA	TRBJ1-1	CATSRDRQLNTEAFF	TGTGCCACCAGCAGAGATCGGCAATTGAACACTGAAGCTTTCTTT
NA	TRBV6-2/TRBV6-3	NA	TRBJ2-1	CASSYSTMTNDEQFF	TGTGCCAGCAGTTACTCGACGATGACTAACGATGAGCAGTTCTTC
many	TRBV6-1	NA	TRBJ1-1	CASRWPGKTSEAFF	TGTGCCAGCAGATGGCCAGGGAAAACCTCTGAAGCTTTCTTT
NA	TRBV11-1	NA	TRBJ2-3	CASSRGSRLKPPDTQYF	TGTGCCAGCAGCCGAGGGTCCCGGTTAAAACCACCAGATACGCAGTATTTT
NA	TRBV9	NA	TRBJ2-1	CASSVDPRNEQFF	TGTGCCAGCAGCGTCGACCCCCGAAATGAGCAGTTCTTC
NA	TRBV2	NA	TRBJ1-5	CASVAGVGNQPQHF	TGTGCCAGCGTGGCGGGTGTGGGCAATCAGCCCCAGCATTTT
few	TRBV30	NA	TRBJ1-5	CAWSAGSSQPQHF	TGTGCCTGGAGTGCAGGATCCAGTCAGCCCCAGCATTTT
NA	TRBV5-5	TRBD1	TRBJ1-6	CASSKTRQGAVGNSPLHF	TGTGCCAGCAGCAAGACCCGACAGGGGGCAGTGGGTAATTCACCCCTCCACTTT
many	TRBV18	TRBD1	TRBJ1-2	CASSPPDREWGYTF	TGTGCCAGCTCACCACCCGACAGGGAATGGGGCTACACCTTC
many	TRBV18	NA	TRBJ1-1	CASSVMDRVAFF	TGTGCCAGCTCAGTCATGGACCGCGTGGCTTTCTTT